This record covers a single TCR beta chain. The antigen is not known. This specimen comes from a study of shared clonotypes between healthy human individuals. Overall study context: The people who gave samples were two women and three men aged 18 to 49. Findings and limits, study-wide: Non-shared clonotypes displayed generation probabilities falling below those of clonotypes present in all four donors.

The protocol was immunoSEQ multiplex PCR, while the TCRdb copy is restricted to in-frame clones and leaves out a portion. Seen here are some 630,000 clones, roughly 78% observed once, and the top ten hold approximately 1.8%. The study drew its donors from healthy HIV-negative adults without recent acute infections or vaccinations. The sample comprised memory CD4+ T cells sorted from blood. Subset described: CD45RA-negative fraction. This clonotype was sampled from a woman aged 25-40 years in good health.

The CDR3, as DNA: TGTGCCAGTAGTTTGTTGTCTGTCGGCGGAAACACCATATATTTT. This translates into CASSLLSVGGNTIYF. The J gene is TRBJ1-3, the V gene TRBV19, with D uncertain. Germline loops: CDR1 LNHDA, CDR2 SQIVND (reference sequence). This CDR3 is 15 amino acids long. V was cut by 5 bases and J by 4 bases, with 15 bases left in between. Using reference TRBV19 and TRBJ1-3 for the parts outside the CDR3, the full variable domain is DGGITQSPKYLFRKEGQNVTLSCEQNLNHDAMYWYRQDPGQGLRLIYYSQIVNDFQKGDIAEGYSVSREKKESFPLTVTSAQKNPTAFYLCASSLLSVGGNTIYFGEGSWLTVV.